These 26 T cell receptor beta chains were sequenced from one sample in a study of low-dose radiotherapy and immunotherapy resistance in tumors. Documented time point: before trial treatment. Alpha and beta chains were covered, as first-strand cDNA relied on TRAV- and TRBV-specific primers. Over 20 PCR cycles, TCRs were amplified from a constant-region primer and V-primer adapter. TCRdb independently ran MiXCR on the reads; one entry per CDR3 protein. The data contain tens of thousands of distinct CDR3 sequences, 25% to 40% of them singletons. The sequences come from PBMCs, collected before treatment. These receptors all stem from a male donor with gallbladder cancer.

This clonotype has at least ten counts. The V and J genes are TRBV10-3 and TRBJ2-2; 9 bases line up with TRBD2. The CDR3 is 17 amino acids. With V trimmed by 6 bases and J by 7 bases, 15 bases remained unmatched. The V gene's germline CDR1 is ENHRY and CDR2 SYGVKD. CDR3 in amino acids: CAISDIYRREGLGELFF. The CDR3 DNA reads as TGTGCCATCAGCGACATTTATAGGCGGGAGGGCCTCGGGGAGCTGTTTTTT.

In this sample, this clonotype turned up a few times. V usage is TRBV19 and J usage is TRBJ1-1; 7 positions match TRBD1. CDR3 length: 13 residues. The V gene end was trimmed by 4 bases and the J gene end by 4 bases; junction bases not matched to a gene: 3. Germline CDR1 is LNHDA and CDR2 is SQIVND (reference sequence). The CDR3 bases are TGTGCCAGTAGTACGCAGGGGGGCACTGAAGCTTTCTTT. Residues: CASSTQGGTEAFF.

This clonotype was recorded at least ten times. V usage is TRBV3-1 and J usage is TRBJ2-3, with 7 bases aligning to TRBD1. CDR1 is LGHDT and CDR2 is YNNKEL in the germline V gene (reference sequence). This CDR3 has 15 residues. The trim removed 6 bases at V and 1 base at J, leaving 7 bases unmatched. The CDR3, as DNA: TGTGCCAGCAGTCTAACCACAGGGGGCACAGATACGCAGTATTTT. Translating gives CASSLTTGGTDTQYF.

The sample holds many counts of this clonotype. This sequence joins TRBV28 and TRBJ2-1, with 8 bases identical to TRBD1. The junction had 9 bases not matched to a gene; V was cut back by 7 bases and J by 4 bases. The CDR3 is 15 residues long. The germline V gene has CDR1 MDHEN and CDR2 SYDVKM. The CDR3 spells CASISGQVLYNEQFF. CDR3 DNA sequence: TGTGCCAGCATATCGGGACAGGTACTTTACAATGAGCAGTTCTTC.

This clonotype has at least ten counts. CDR3 DNA sequence: TGTGCCAGCTCCCCAGCCACTAGCGGAAATTACAATGAGCAGTTCTTC. Protein: CASSPATSGNYNEQFF. The chain joins TRBV18 to TRBJ2-1; 8 nucleotides align to TRBD2. Germline V gene lookup returns CDR1 KGHSH and CDR2 LQKENI. The CDR3 is 16 amino acids. Unmatched junction bases numbered 11, after V lost 6 bases and J lost 4 bases. Together with reference TRBV18 and TRBJ2-1, the CDR3 gives the full variable domain: NAGVMQNPRHLVRRRGQEARLRCSPMKGHSHVYWYRQLPEEGLKFMVYLQKENIIDESGMPKERFSAEFPKEGPSILRIQQVVRGDSAAYFCASSPATSGNYNEQFFGPGTRLTVL.

This clonotype was recorded many times. This sequence joins TRBV29-1 and TRBJ2-3; TRBD2 matches 7 bases. The CDR3 runs to 16 residues. Trimming took 7 bases from V and 2 from J; bases not matched to a gene: 15. CDR1 is SQVTM and CDR2 is ANQGSEA in the germline V gene. The CDR3 nucleotides are TGCAGCGCCGATTGGGGGAGGGCCTCCCTCACAGATACGCAGTATTTT. Translating it yields CSADWGRASLTDTQYF.

CDR3 DNA sequence: TGTGCCAGCAGCCTCTCCCCTAGGGAGCAGTTCTTC. Translation gives CASSLSPREQFF. This chain uses TRBV11-2 with TRBJ2-1; D gene ambiguous. V was pared by 5 bases and J by 10 bases, with 12 bases between. Germline CDR1 is SGHAT and CDR2 is FQNNGV. The CDR3 loop spans 12 amino acids.

The chain joins TRBV2 to TRBJ1-5; D gene ambiguous. The CDR3 is made up of 13 amino acids. Germline V gene data show CDR1 as SNHLY and CDR2 as FYNNEI. V was shortened by 1 base and J by 5 bases, with 6 bases between the two germline ends. CDR3 nucleotide sequence: TGTGCCAGCAGTGAAGGAAGGGATCAGCCCCAGCATTTT. This sequence encodes CASSEGRDQPQHF.

This clonotype has ten or more counts. The chain couples TRBV27 to TRBJ2-7; D is unresolved. The CDR3 spans 16 residues. V lost 1 base and J lost 3, with 16 bases in between. CDR1 is MNHEY and CDR2 is SMNVEV in the germline V gene (reference sequence). The CDR3 here is CASSLFPKERSYEQYF. As DNA, the CDR3 is TGTGCCAGCAGTTTATTTCCAAAGGAGCGAAGCTACGAGCAGTACTTC.

The chain employs TRBV6-1 and TRBJ2-7; unclear D gene. V was clipped by 8 bases and J by 4 bases, with 15 bases between them. Germline CDR1 reads MNHNS; CDR2 reads SASEGT. CDR3 length equals 13 residues. The CDR3 loop is CASQVLDGYEQYF. CDR3 in DNA: TGTGCCAGCCAAGTTCTTGACGGATACGAGCAGTACTTC.

Points on this clonotype: A far larger clone lies a single base away; this is likely a read error. This chain uses TRBV5-3 with TRBJ2-3, with D hard to call. TRBV5-3 is identified as an open reading frame with a role that is uncertain. The CDR3 is made up of 15 amino acids. The CDR3 here is CASSLDWTDADTQYF. For the CDR3, the DNA is TGTGCCAGCAGCTTAGATTGGACCGACGCAGATACGCAGTATTTT.

In this sample, this clonotype turned up many times. This chain joins TRBV7-2 and TRBJ2-5; possibly TRBD1 or TRBD2 for D (5 bases each). This CDR3 is built from 15 residues. The V gene lost 1 base and the J gene lost 3 bases, with 12 bases spanning the gap. Looked up from germline, CDR1 is SGHTA and CDR2 is FQGNSA. CDR3 coding DNA: TGTGCCAGCAGCTTAGTGGGGGTACCCGAAGAGACCCAGTACTTC. Translated: CASSLVGVPEETQYF.

This clonotype was counted ten times or more. This chain joins TRBV20-1 and TRBJ2-5, with D unclear. With 6 bases removed from V and 3 bases from J, the gap between germline ends came to 5 bases. Looked up from germline, CDR1 is DFQATT and CDR2 is SNEGSKA (reference sequence). The CDR3 totals 10 residues. CDR3 loop: CSARKETQYF. In DNA, the CDR3 is TGCAGTGCAAGGAAAGAGACCCAGTACTTC.

The chain uses TRBV12-3 or TRBV12-4 and TRBJ2-1; 8 bases are a match to TRBD2. The CDR3 sequence is 13 residues long. J was trimmed by 0 bases and V by 8 bases; bases with no gene match: 0. In nucleotides, the CDR3 is TGTGCCAGCGCGGGGGGCTCCTACAATGAGCAGTTCTTC. Protein: CASAGGSYNEQFF.

In this sample, this clonotype turned up once. V is TRBV18 and J is TRBJ2-1, with 10 bases lining up with TRBD2. The V segment lost 5 bases and the J segment 5 bases; nucleotides outside the gene matches: 0. Germline assignment: CDR1 KGHSH and CDR2 LQKENI. CDR3 length: 13 amino acids. This CDR3 is CASSGLADNEQFF. The CDR3 nucleotides read TGTGCCAGCTCAGGACTAGCGGACAATGAGCAGTTCTTC.

As regards this clonotype: The junction and the germline gene differ at one end; a read error may be behind it. The chain joins TRBV29-1 to TRBJ1-1, with D hard to call. The CDR3 sequence is 13 residues long. CDR1 SQVTM and CDR2 ANQGSEA come from the germline V gene. CDR3 region: CSVEGLLNSEAFF. In DNA form, the CDR3 reads TGCAGCGTTGAAGGGTTACTGAACTCTGAAGCTTTCTTT.

There are many counts of this clonotype. The chain carries TRBV12-3 or TRBV12-4 and TRBJ2-2; D uncertain. V lost 6 bases to trimming and J lost 4 bases, with 12 bases between them. The CDR3 length is 14 residues. CDR3 sequence (DNA): TGTGCCAGCAGATCCACGGAACCCACCGGGGAGCTGTTTTTT. This encodes CASRSTEPTGELFF.

This clonotype was counted ten times or more. The chain carries TRBV4-2 and TRBJ2-1; D call uncertain. The CDR3 is made up of 12 amino acids. Trimming shortened V by 0 bases and J by 10 bases, and 7 bases separated the two germline ends. The germline gives CDR1 LGHNA, CDR2 YNFKEQ. In DNA, the CDR3 is TGTGCCAGCAGCCAAGATTATCGGGAGCAGTTCTTC. This encodes CASSQDYREQFF.

This clonotype is a singleton in its sample. The junction does not match germline at one end; this may be a read error. CDR3 sequence (DNA): TGTGCCGGCAGGGAAGCAGATACGCAGTATTTT. Translated: CAGREADTQYF. This rearrangement joins TRBV6-1 to TRBJ2-3; possibly TRBD1 for D (5 bases). The CDR3 has 11 residues. Germline CDR1 MNHNS, CDR2 SASEGT.

The CDR3 protein is CASSEQGGPQHF. The CDR3 DNA reads as TGTGCCAGCAGTGAACAAGGGGGCCCCCAGCATTTT. The chain has TRBV6-2 or TRBV6-3 and TRBJ1-5; TRBD1 aligns across 7 bases. Germline V CDR1 and CDR2: MNHEY, SVGEGT. There are 12 residues in the CDR3. The trim removed 5 bases at V and 10 bases at J, leaving 5 bases unmatched.

This clonotype was found once. V and J are TRBV4-1 and TRBJ1-5; D may be TRBD1 (5 bases). The CDR3 covers 15 residues. Germline-derived CDR1 and CDR2 are MGHRA and YSYEKL. V dropped 3 bases and J dropped 3 bases, with 12 bases sitting between them. CDR3 in DNA: TGCGCCAGCAGCCAGATCAGGGCACCCAATCAGCCCCAGCATTTT. Its translation is CASSQIRAPNQPQHF.

This clonotype was seen many times. The chain's CDR3 is CSVEHDRGPGEQYF. DNA of the CDR3: TGCAGCGTTGAACATGACAGGGGTCCGGGTGAGCAGTACTTC. This chain uses TRBV29-1 with TRBJ2-7; 8 nucleotides align to TRBD1. The CDR3 has 14 amino acids. Germline lookup yields CDR1 SQVTM and CDR2 ANQGSEA. Germline trimming cut 2 bases from V and 7 bases from J; bases unmatched to any gene: 10.

At least ten counts were recorded for this clonotype. This chain joins TRBV6-2 or TRBV6-3 and TRBJ2-1; TRBD1 matches 7 bases. The CDR3 runs to 16 residues. V was pared by 5 bases and J by 6 bases, with 13 bases of the junction left unmatched. Germline CDR1 and CDR2: MNHEY and SVGEGT. The CDR3 is CASSATRTGPPNEQFF. The CDR3 DNA sequence: TGTGCCAGCAGTGCCACCCGGACAGGACCACCCAATGAGCAGTTCTTC.

This chain joins TRBV5-6 and TRBJ2-1, with D unclear. Germline V gene data show CDR1 as SGHDT and CDR2 as YYEEEE. V was clipped by 0 bases and J by 7 bases, with 2 bases between them. The CDR3 has 11 residues. The CDR3 region is CASSLANEQFF. The CDR3 DNA reads as TGTGCCAGCAGCTTGGCAAATGAGCAGTTCTTC.

This clonotype was counted at least ten times. The chain uses TRBV7-2 and TRBJ2-7; possibly TRBD1 for D (6 bases). V lost 1 base and J lost 3, with 16 bases in between. Germline lookup yields CDR1 SGHTA and CDR2 FQGNSA. This CDR3 spans 16 amino acids. The CDR3, as DNA: TGTGCCAGCAGCTTAGAAATGGGACACCCTGTCTACGAGCAGTACTTC. Protein: CASSLEMGHPVYEQYF.

This clonotype is labeled as medium-sized (0.01 to 0.1%). V and J are TRBV5-1 and TRBJ1-5; D gene ambiguous. This CDR3 has 14 residues. V shed 4 bases and J shed 2 bases, with 10 bases lying between them. The germline gives CDR1 SGHRS, CDR2 YFSETQ. CDR3 residues: CASSPDNRNQPQHF. The CDR3 DNA follows: TGCGCCAGCAGCCCGGATAATCGCAATCAGCCCCAGCATTTT.